This passage covers 8 T cell receptor beta chains from one sample sequenced in a study of cytomegalovirus exposure and HLA in healthy donors. The assay was immunoSEQ multiplex PCR, and TCRdb's table has in-frame clones only and misses some. This sample has some 65,000 clones; roughly 97% occur once, and the top ten carry roughly 2.3%. The material sequenced was PBMCs. Receptors originate from a man between 18 and 29 years old in good health and CMV-seronegative.

The chain is built from TRBV27 and TRBJ2-2, with TRBD1 matching 8 bases. V was clipped by 3 bases and J by 4 bases; unmatched bases: 4. CDR1 and CDR2 (germline): MNHEY, SMNVEV (reference sequence). CDR3 length: 15 amino acids. The DNA of the CDR3 is TGTGCCAGCAGTTTTTTCGGACAGGGCACCGGGGAGCTGTTTTTT. Residues: CASSFFGQGTGELFF.

This clone was detected once. This rearrangement joins TRBV18 to TRBJ2-3; the D is unclear. This CDR3 comprises 16 residues. In germline, CDR1 is KGHSH, CDR2 LQKENI. Trimming stripped 2 bases from V and 1 base from J, with 13 bases between. DNA of the CDR3: TGTGCCAGCTCACCAACCCCGAGTCAGGGCACAGATACGCAGTATTTT. Amino acids: CASSPTPSQGTDTQYF.

Only one count was recorded for this clone. The chain combines TRBV4-1 with TRBJ2-2; 10 bases are shared with TRBD1. This CDR3 is 15 amino acids long. The germline V gene encodes CDR1 MGHRA and CDR2 YSYEKL. With V trimmed by 3 bases and J by 3 bases, 1 base remained unmatched. CDR3: CASSQGTGDTGELFF. The CDR3 DNA reads as TGCGCCAGCAGCCAGGGGACAGGGGACACCGGGGAGCTGTTTTTT.

Here the CDR3 DNA reads TGTGCCAGCAGCCAAAATTACGGACAGGGCACAGATACGCAGTATTTT. Amino acids: CASSQNYGQGTDTQYF. The chain carries TRBV13 and TRBJ2-3, with TRBD1 identical over 7 bases. This CDR3 spans 16 amino acids. Germline V CDR1 and CDR2: PRHDT, FYEKMQ (reference sequence). V lost 5 bases to trimming and J lost 1 base; unmatched junction nucleotides: 9.

V and J are TRBV7-6 and TRBJ2-1; 10 positions match TRBD1. Germline assignment: CDR1 SGHVS and CDR2 FNYEAQ. The CDR3 spans 16 residues. Trimming removed 3 bases from V and 1 base from J; junction bases left unmatched: 3. CDR3 nucleotides: TGTGCCAGCAGCTTCCGGACAGGGGGTTCCTACAATGAGCAGTTCTTC. Its protein product is CASSFRTGGSYNEQFF.

This sequence joins TRBV30 and TRBJ2-2, with TRBD2 as a possible D gene (6 bases). Deletions cut 2 bases from V and 4 bases from J, with 11 bases between. Germline V gives CDR1 GTSNPN, CDR2 SVGIG (reference sequence). This CDR3 has 14 residues. CDR3 sequence reads: CAWSIAVFTGELFF. CDR3 in DNA: TGTGCCTGGAGTATAGCGGTTTTCACCGGGGAGCTGTTTTTT.

This chain joins TRBV28 and TRBJ1-2, with D hard to call. Germline CDR1 MDHEN, CDR2 SYDVKM. V gave up 3 bases and J gave up 3 bases, with 11 bases separating them. The CDR3 is 14 amino acids. The CDR3 sequence is CASSFRGQHYGYTF. CDR3 DNA sequence: TGTGCCAGCAGTTTCCGCGGGCAGCACTATGGCTACACCTTC.

This clone has a single count. The rearrangement uses TRBV5-8 and TRBJ2-3; 8 bases map to TRBD2. CDR1 is SGHTS, CDR2 YDEGEE, per germline. CDR3 length: 15 amino acids. The junction had 7 bases not matched to a gene; V was cut back by 4 bases and J by 3 bases. CDR3 protein: CASSPWQRETDTQYF. The CDR3 nucleotides read TGTGCCAGCAGCCCCTGGCAGCGGGAGACAGATACGCAGTATTTT.